The sequence of this TCR beta chain was determined in a study of cytomegalovirus exposure and HLA in healthy donors. Use of 60 Vbeta and 13 Jbeta primers characterized the PCR. Profiling relied on immunoSEQ multiplex PCR, and the TCRdb table lists in-frame clones only, not all of them. The top ten hold roughly 1.4% of the sample, which has some 180,000 clones, 80% seen once. As to this clone: Its antigen is undetermined.

V lost 4 bases, J lost 2 bases, and 9 bases stayed unmatched. The CDR3 covers 15 residues. Germline CDR1 and CDR2: SGHRS and YFSETQ. Study observations and caveats: Exclusion as indistinguishable affected some V segments, including TRBV6-2 and TRBV6-3. It was assumed in the presence/absence analyses that sequencing depth was roughly uniform across donors.

The chain combines TRBV5-1 with TRBJ2-7; 7 positions match TRBD2. The sequence was collected from a girl aged 10-17 years in good health and CMV-seropositive. Sequences were obtained from PBMCs. CDR3 region: CASSRAGVIPYEQYF. The CDR3 coding sequence is TGCGCCAGCAGCCGCGCGGGAGTGATCCCCTACGAGCAGTACTTC. The whole variable domain, filled in from reference TRBV5-1 and TRBJ2-7, reads KAGVTQTPRYLIKTRGQQVTLSCSPISGHRSVSWYQQTPGQGLQFLFEYFSETQRNKGNFPGRFSGRQFSNSRSEMNVSTLELGDSALYLCASSRAGVIPYEQYFGPGTRLTVT.